What follows are 5 T cell receptor beta chains derived from one specimen sequenced in a study of radiotherapy plus CTLA-4 blockade in lung cancer. Profiled with immunoSEQ multiplex PCR; TCRdb holds only in-frame clones, not every one. Of about 60,000 clones in the sample, just over 75% are singletons; the top ten hold around 4%. This specimen consisted of peripheral blood, obtained from a patient treated with radiotherapy plus ipilimumab. All receptors derive from a human donor with non-small cell lung cancer who had a partial response to radiotherapy plus ipilimumab.

The V gene is TRBV6-5, the J gene TRBJ2-5, with 7 bases identical to TRBD2. CDR3 length: 14 amino acids. Trimming removed 2 bases from V and 6 bases from J; junction bases left unmatched: 6. Germline-derived CDR1 and CDR2 are MNHEY and SVGAGI. CDR3 sequence: CASSYGLVMKTQYF. CDR3 DNA sequence: TGTGCCAGCAGTTACGGACTAGTAATGAAGACCCAGTACTTC.

This clone showed up just a few times. The chain couples TRBV5-1 to TRBJ2-6; 10 bases are shared with TRBD1. The CDR3 extends over 15 amino acids. The V and J ends lost 5 bases and 3 bases, in that order; junction bases with no gene match: 2. From germline, CDR1 is SGHRS and CDR2 YFSETQ. The CDR3 sequence is CASSRDRGGANVLTF. The CDR3 nucleotides read TGCGCCAGCAGTCGGGACAGGGGTGGGGCCAACGTCCTGACTTTC.

J is TRBJ1-2 and V is TRBV28; no clear D. The CDR3 is made up of 11 amino acids. Germline values: CDR1 MDHEN, CDR2 SYDVKM. V lost 5 bases to trimming and J lost 4 bases, with 5 bases between them. The CDR3 nucleotides are TGTGCCAGCAGTCAGTTCTATGGCTACACCTTC. This translates into CASSQFYGYTF.

The table lists this clone with a few counts. The rearrangement uses TRBV18 and TRBJ1-1, with 8 bases lining up with TRBD1. Germline loops: CDR1 KGHSH, CDR2 LQKENI. The V and J ends lost 3 bases and 10 bases, in that order; junction bases with no gene match: 13. The CDR3 is 15 residues long. The DNA for the CDR3 is TGTGCCAGCTCACCCTCGACAGGGGCCCATGAAGGAGCTTTCTTT. Translated: CASSPSTGAHEGAFF.

This rearrangement joins TRBV28 to TRBJ2-1, with TRBD2 matching over 9 bases. The CDR3 is made up of 16 amino acids. V gave up 5 bases and J gave up 8 bases; unmatched junction bases: 13. Germline lookup yields CDR1 MDHEN and CDR2 SYDVKM. The CDR3 DNA reads TGTGCCAGCAGTCCCAATCGGGGTAGCGGGGGAGATGAGCAGTTCTTC. Translated: CASSPNRGSGGDEQFF.